This T cell receptor (beta chain) was recorded in a study of CD8 T cells in Susac syndrome. A quantity of about 0.5 to 1 ug RNA underwent reverse transcription using random hexamers. MiXCR was run by TCRdb on the immunoSEQ multiplex PCR reads, yielding one entry per CDR3 protein. Here the sample spans 100,000 to 150,000 distinct CDR3 sequences, approximately 93% being singletons. V gave up 2 bases and J gave up 5 bases, with 18 bases separating them. The CDR3 contains 16 residues. Germline loops: CDR1 ENHRY, CDR2 SYGVKD. The chain has TRBV10-3 and TRBJ1-1, with D uncertain. What was sequenced was CD8+ T cells from PBMCs. The clonotype comes from a human donor with multiple sclerosis. The CDR3 DNA reads TGTGCCATCAGTGAGAGCCTTACCCGCCTGAGAACTGAAGCTTTCTTT. This sequence encodes CAISESLTRLRTEAFF.